A single sample gave rise to the 9 T cell receptor beta chains below, sequenced in a study of blood T cell repertoires in COVID-19. Data came from immunoSEQ multiplex PCR; TCRdb stores just in-frame clones and leaves some out. The data hold about 34,000 clones, with 75% observed a single time. Sequencing used peripheral blood. The source is a man older than 75 with active or convalescent COVID-19.

The chain joins TRBV5-1 to TRBJ1-1; TRBD1 might be the D (6 bases). CDR1 and CDR2 from the germline V gene are SGHRS and YFSETQ. This CDR3 comprises 13 residues. Trimming took 6 bases from V and 1 from J, leaving 10 bases between them. In nucleotides, the CDR3 is TGCGCCAGCAAGGGGGGGCAGAACACTGAAGCTTTCTTT. It is translated as CASKGGQNTEAFF.

The rearrangement uses TRBV3-1 (or the pseudogene TRBV3-2) and TRBJ2-7; D is uncertain. The germline gives CDR1 LGHDT, CDR2 YNNKEL (reference sequence). The CDR3 is 15 residues long. V lost 3 bases to trimming and J lost 4 bases, with 16 bases between them. The CDR3 spells CASSHSDMGPYEQYF. The CDR3, as DNA: TGTGCCAGCAGCCACTCCGACATGGGCCCATACGAGCAGTACTTC.

The rearrangement uses TRBV28 and TRBJ2-7; 8 bases align to TRBD1. With 3 bases clipped from V and 7 bases from J, the junction kept 8 bases outside the gene matches. The germline CDR1 and CDR2 sequences are MDHEN and SYDVKM. The CDR3 totals 14 residues. The CDR3 DNA follows: TGTGCCAGCAGTTTTGCCCAGGGGGCGCGGGAGCAGTACTTC. It is translated as CASSFAQGAREQYF.

The CDR3 DNA sequence: TGTGCCAGCAGCCTAGGACAGGGACTCTATGGCTACACCTTC. Its protein is CASSLGQGLYGYTF. The V and J genes are TRBV27 and TRBJ1-2; 8 bases align to TRBD1. V trimming: 6 bases; J trimming: 4 bases; junction bases outside the gene matches: 7. The germline V gene has CDR1 MNHEY and CDR2 SMNVEV (reference sequence). The CDR3 spans 14 residues.

For the CDR3, the DNA is TGCGCCAGCAGCTTAGGAGGACAGGGCCCTTCAGAAGCCCAGCATTTT. It yields the protein CASSLGGQGPSEAQHF. The chain carries TRBV5-1 and TRBJ1-5, with TRBD1 matching over 8 bases. CDR3 length: 16 amino acids. With 2 bases clipped from V and 11 bases from J, the junction kept 15 bases outside the gene matches. Germline V gene data show CDR1 as SGHRS and CDR2 as YFSETQ.

This rearrangement joins TRBV11-2 to TRBJ2-7; tentative D call: TRBD1 (8 bases). The CDR3 is made up of 16 amino acids. Germline CDR1 and CDR2: SGHAT and FQNNGV. Deletions cut 4 bases from V and 1 base from J, with 17 bases between. CDR3 region: CASSYRGQGGSYEQYF. The CDR3 nucleotides read TGTGCCAGCAGCTACCGTGGACAGGGAGGGTCCTACGAGCAGTACTTC.

The rearrangement joins TRBV28 to TRBJ2-5, with 9 bases aligning to TRBD1. CDR1 and CDR2 from the germline V gene are MDHEN and SYDVKM. Trimming removed 2 bases from V and 0 bases from J; junction bases left unmatched: 7. The CDR3 length is 17 residues. In DNA, the CDR3 is TGTGCCAGCAGTTTACTCCTCAGGACAGGGGACCAAGAGACCCAGTACTTC. Protein: CASSLLLRTGDQETQYF. The whole variable domain, remainder taken from reference TRBV28 and TRBJ2-5, is DVKVTQSSRYLVKRTGEKVFLECVQDMDHENMFWYRQDPGLGLRLIYFSYDVKMKEKGDIPEGYSVSREKKERFSLILESASTNQTSMYLCASSLLLRTGDQETQYFGPGTRLLVL.

The V call is TRBV27, the J call TRBJ1-2; 10 nucleotides agree with TRBD1. Germline CDR1 is MNHEY and CDR2 is SMNVEV (reference sequence). Trimming at V came to 3 bases and at J to 6 bases, leaving 13 bases not matched to a gene. The CDR3 consists of 17 residues. The CDR3 is CASSFLGDRGSAHGYTF. The CDR3 DNA reads as TGTGCCAGCAGTTTTTTGGGGGACAGGGGATCCGCACATGGCTACACCTTC.

The rearrangement links TRBV6-1 to TRBJ2-1, with 11 bases lining up with TRBD2. The junction had 0 bases not matched to a gene; V was cut back by 1 base and J by 4 bases. Germline V lookup: CDR1 MNHNS, CDR2 SASEGT. CDR3 size: 15 residues. CDR3 DNA: TGTGCCAGCAGTGAAGGGACTAGCGGGTACAATGAGCAGTTCTTC. Protein: CASSEGTSGYNEQFF.